The 8 T cell receptor beta chains given below trace back to one sample, sequenced in a study of blood T cells in healthy people across ages. Using a J-beta primer mix together with a sample-barcoded 5' primer, a second PCR was run for roughly 6 to 12 cycles. TCRdb re-called the 5' RACE reads with MiXCR, one entry per CDR3 protein. This table has about 1.6 million distinct CDR3 sequences, roughly 32% appearing once. Sequenced sample: blood. The receptors derive from a woman aged 25-40 years in good health.

V is TRBV12-3 or TRBV12-4 and J is TRBJ2-3; perhaps TRBD2 as D (5 bases). This CDR3 is 14 amino acids long. V lost 2 bases, J lost 6 bases, and 12 bases lay in between. For the CDR3, the DNA is TGTGCCAGCAGTTTACTGGACTTAGCGGATACGCAGTATTTT. Translating gives CASSLLDLADTQYF.

The V and J genes are TRBV20-1 and TRBJ2-1, with TRBD2 identical over 10 bases. The CDR3 runs to 15 residues. J was trimmed by 3 bases and V by 3 bases; bases with no gene match: 5. The germline gives CDR1 DFQATT, CDR2 SNEGSKA (reference sequence). CDR3 DNA: TGCAGTGCTAGGCTAGGACTAGCGGACTACAATGAGCAGTTCTTC. Amino acid sequence: CSARLGLADYNEQFF.

The rearrangement uses TRBV2 and TRBJ2-6; D is unclear. In germline, CDR1 is SNHLY, CDR2 FYNNEI. V was clipped by 8 bases and J by 4 bases, with 9 bases between them. CDR3 length equals 13 residues. Here the CDR3 reads CASLGEGANVLTF. The CDR3 nucleotides are TGTGCCAGCCTGGGCGAGGGGGCCAACGTCCTGACTTTC.

This clonotype was seen repeatedly, ten times or more. J is TRBJ2-7 and V is TRBV5-1; 9 bases align to TRBD2. Germline lookup yields CDR1 SGHRS and CDR2 YFSETQ. V gave up 2 bases and J gave up 0 bases; unmatched junction bases: 3. This CDR3 has 15 amino acids. Here the CDR3 reads CASSFQTSGSYEQYF. The CDR3 DNA reads TGCGCCAGCAGCTTCCAGACTAGCGGCTCCTACGAGCAGTACTTC. Full variable domain (rest looked up from reference TRBV5-1 and TRBJ2-7): KAGVTQTPRYLIKTRGQQVTLSCSPISGHRSVSWYQQTPGQGLQFLFEYFSETQRNKGNFPGRFSGRQFSNSRSEMNVSTLELGDSALYLCASSFQTSGSYEQYFGPGTRLTVT.

V and J are TRBV6-1 and TRBJ2-5; D assignment may be TRBD1 or TRBD2 (6 bases each). There are 15 residues in the CDR3. The germline V gene has CDR1 MNHNS and CDR2 SASEGT. The V end lost 2 bases, the J end lost 5 bases, and 15 bases lay between the germline ends. The CDR3 reads CASSECPGARETQYF. CDR3 DNA sequence: TGTGCCAGCAGTGAATGCCCGGGGGCACGGGAGACCCAGTACTTC.

This clonotype was seen a handful of times. The CDR3 sequence is CASSHEGARDEQYF. CDR3 nucleotides: TGTGCCAGCAGCCACGAGGGGGCCCGTGACGAGCAGTACTTC. The rearrangement links TRBV11-2 to TRBJ2-7, with 7 bases matching TRBD1. V shed 5 bases, J shed 5 bases, and the junction held 9 bases outside the gene matches. This CDR3 has 14 residues. Germline V gene sequence: CDR1 SGHAT, CDR2 FQNNGV.

The chain links TRBV7-2 to TRBJ2-7; D is possibly TRBD1 (7 bases). Germline V CDR1 and CDR2: SGHTA, FQGNSA. Trimming left V 3 bases short and J 4 bases short, with 19 bases between. The CDR3 spans 16 residues. CDR3 nucleotides: TGTGCCAGCAGCTTGGGGGCGGGACAGAGTCCTTACGAGCAGTACTTC. Protein product: CASSLGAGQSPYEQYF.

The sample holds a few counts of this clonotype. J is TRBJ2-3 and V is TRBV24-1; D gene uncertain. V was trimmed by 1 base and J by 2 bases, leaving 3 bases between them. This CDR3 region has 13 residues. Germline V gene data show CDR1 as KGHDR and CDR2 as SFDVKD. This CDR3 reads CATSDFVTDTQYF. CDR3 nucleotides: TGTGCCACCAGTGATTTTGTCACAGATACGCAGTATTTT.